This passage covers 8 T cell receptor beta chains from one sample sequenced in a study of shared clonotypes between healthy human individuals. The table came from immunoSEQ multiplex PCR; TCRdb's copy has only in-frame clones and leaves some out. The sample lists around 2.1 million clones; about 94% were seen once. The sample consisted of naive CD4+ T cells sorted from blood. Subset reported: CD45RA+ positively selected. Receptor source: a man younger than 35 in good health.

The V gene is TRBV12-2, the J gene TRBJ1-1. TRBV12-2 is assigned pseudogene status. CDR3 length: 13 amino acids. CDR3 in amino acids: CAIPSRGATEAFF. The CDR3 DNA is TGTGCAATCCCTTCCCGGGGGGCCACTGAAGCTTTCTTT.

This chain joins TRBV5-6 and TRBJ2-3; 12 nucleotides line up with TRBD2. V lost 0 bases, J lost 8 bases, and 4 bases stayed unmatched. Germline V lookup: CDR1 SGHDT, CDR2 YYEEEE. The length of the CDR3 is 15 residues. CDR3 in amino acids: CASSLGLAGDTTQYF. In DNA, the CDR3 is TGTGCCAGCAGCTTGGGACTAGCGGGAGACACTACGCAGTATTTT.

The chain employs TRBV7-9 and TRBJ2-3, with 9 bases fitting TRBD1. There are 18 residues in the CDR3. Germline CDR1 SEHNR, CDR2 FQNEAQ (reference sequence). J gave up 0 bases and V 3 bases, and 10 bases lay outside the gene matches. CDR3 DNA: TGTGCCAGCAGCTTCGGACAGGGGTTCATTACTAGCACAGATACGCAGTATTTT. It encodes CASSFGQGFITSTDTQYF.

The chain carries TRBV5-6 and TRBJ2-5; D is possibly TRBD1 or TRBD2 (6 bases each). Germline CDR1 and CDR2: SGHDT and YYEEEE. The V end was cut by 3 bases, the J end by 5 bases, with 11 bases between. This CDR3 region has 13 residues. CDR3 coding DNA: TGTGCCAGCAGCTCGAGGGGGGAGGAGACCCAGTACTTC. It yields the protein CASSSRGEETQYF.

The table lists this clone with a count of one. The chain combines TRBV5-1 with TRBJ2-5; tentatively, D is TRBD1 (6 bases). The V end lost 2 bases, the J end lost 5 bases, and 13 bases lay between the germline ends. The CDR3 consists of 14 residues. Germline CDR1 SGHRS, CDR2 YFSETQ. This chain's CDR3 is CASSLGQISETQYF. For the CDR3, the DNA is TGCGCCAGCAGCTTAGGACAGATTTCGGAGACCCAGTACTTC.

For this clone: The same CDR3 is also encoded by other DNA sequences in this sample. V usage is TRBV5-4 and J usage is TRBJ1-1; D not certain. Trimming took 1 base from V and 1 from J, leaving 5 bases between them. CDR3 length: 13 amino acids. Germline V gene data show CDR1 as SGHNT and CDR2 as YYREEE (reference sequence). CDR3 nucleotides: TGTGCCAGCAGCTTGCTGGGGAACACTGAAGCTTTCTTT. Residues: CASSLLGNTEAFF.

The CDR3 nucleotides are TGTGCCAGCAGCCCGACCCCAGCGGGCGGGGAGCTGTTTTTT. Residues: CASSPTPAGGELFF. This rearrangement joins TRBV7-3 to TRBJ2-2; TRBD2 is a possible D gene (6 bases). Germline CDR1 is SGHTA and CDR2 is FQGTGA. Trimming stripped 5 bases from V and 7 bases from J, with 14 bases between. This CDR3 contains 14 residues. Drawing the rest from reference TRBV7-3 and TRBJ2-2, the complete variable domain is GAGVSQTPSNKVTEKGKYVELRCDPISGHTALYWYRQSLGQGPEFLIYFQGTGAADDSGLPNDRFFAVRPEGSVSTLKIQRTERGDSAVYLCASSPTPAGGELFFGEGSRLTVL.

The gene calls are TRBV19 and TRBJ1-1; D remains ambiguous. V dropped 11 bases and J dropped 1 base, with 11 bases sitting between them. The CDR3 is 12 amino acids. Per the germline V gene, CDR1 is LNHDA and CDR2 is SQIVND (reference sequence). For the CDR3, the DNA is TGTGCCGGGTTGCGTACGAACACTGAAGCTTTCTTT. Encoded protein: CAGLRTNTEAFF.